The next 21 T cell receptor beta chains were all read from a single sample in a study of T cells after yellow fever vaccination. TCRdb reprocessed the 5' RACE reads with MiXCR, giving one entry per CDR3 protein. The sample comprises about 210,000 distinct CDR3 sequences, around 3.1% of which are singletons, and about 3% rests with the top ten. This sample comprised CD4+ T cells sorted from PBMCs, obtained 10 days after the yellow fever booster vaccination. Receptors were obtained from a man aged 18 to 29 who received the YFV17D yellow fever vaccine.

This clonotype showed up just a few times. This rearrangement joins TRBV10-3 to TRBJ2-7, with D tentatively TRBD1 (6 bases). The CDR3 sequence is 13 residues long. The germline V gene has CDR1 ENHRY and CDR2 SYGVKD. V shed 2 bases and J shed 9 bases, with 14 bases lying between them. The CDR3 region has the DNA TGTGCCATCAGTGAGGGTAACAGGGAATGGCAGTACTTC. Encoded protein: CAISEGNREWQYF.

This clonotype was observed many times. The J gene is TRBJ2-6, the V gene TRBV5-1; maybe TRBD1 (6 bases). This CDR3 is 14 amino acids long. Germline V gene data show CDR1 as SGHRS and CDR2 as YFSETQ. Trimming shortened V by 7 bases and J by 4 bases, and 12 bases separated the two germline ends. The CDR3 region is CASSTGTGANVLTF. The CDR3 DNA reads as TGCGCCAGCTCTACAGGGACCGGGGCCAACGTCCTGACTTTC. The full variable domain, completed using reference TRBV5-1 and TRBJ2-6, is KAGVTQTPRYLIKTRGQQVTLSCSPISGHRSVSWYQQTPGQGLQFLFEYFSETQRNKGNFPGRFSGRQFSNSRSEMNVSTLELGDSALYLCASSTGTGANVLTFGAGSRLTVL.

This clonotype came up many times. CDR3 region: CSVRASRVTKNIQYF. Here the CDR3 DNA reads TGCAGCGTCCGAGCTAGCAGGGTCACCAAAAACATTCAGTACTTC. The V gene is TRBV29-1, the J gene TRBJ2-4; D might be TRBD1 or TRBD2, each matching 5 bases. The germline V gene encodes CDR1 SQVTM and CDR2 ANQGSEA. V lost 6 bases and J 2 bases, leaving 17 bases between the germline ends. The CDR3 consists of 15 residues.

Ten or more counts support this clonotype. This rearrangement joins TRBV10-3 to TRBJ2-5, with D tentatively TRBD1 (6 bases). Germline-derived CDR1 and CDR2 are ENHRY and SYGVKD. The CDR3 contains 13 residues. With 8 bases removed from V and 1 base from J, the gap between germline ends came to 11 bases. CDR3 DNA: TGTGCCATCGGAACAGGGTTCCAAGAGACCCAGTACTTC. This sequence encodes CAIGTGFQETQYF.

Regarding this clonotype: Being one base from a much bigger clone, this may be a read error. The chain uses TRBV24-1 and TRBJ1-5, with TRBD1 identical over 8 bases. Losses at the gene ends were 3 bases for V and 10 bases for J; bases not matched to a gene: 7. CDR1 and CDR2 from the germline V gene are KGHDR and SFDVKD. The CDR3 totals 14 residues. CDR3 sequence (DNA): TGTGCCACCAGTGATCCCAGGGGGCGGCATCCCCAGCATTTT. Protein sequence: CATSDPRGRHPQHF.

This clonotype was counted ten times or more. J is TRBJ2-1 and V is TRBV7-2; possibly TRBD2 for D (6 bases). Germline CDR1 SGHTA, CDR2 FQGNSA. Trimming cost V 5 bases and J 2 bases, with 16 bases left between them. The CDR3 runs to 16 residues. For the CDR3, the DNA is TGTGCCAGCAGCGATCCCACTAGCTCTCCCTACAATGAGCAGTTCTTC. As protein: CASSDPTSSPYNEQFF.

The chain combines TRBV12-3 or TRBV12-4 with TRBJ2-5, with 7 bases aligning to TRBD2. The CDR3 covers 16 residues. With V trimmed by 2 bases and J by 1 base, 7 bases remained unmatched. DNA of the CDR3: TGTGCCAGCAGTTTAAGGGAGGGATGGGGCCAAGAGACCCAGTACTTC. Its translation: CASSLREGWGQETQYF.

This clonotype has a count of ten or more. J is TRBJ1-2 and V is TRBV5-4; 7 bases align to TRBD1. The CDR3 loop spans 14 amino acids. V shed 3 bases, J shed 7 bases, and the junction held 9 bases outside the gene matches. CDR1 is SGHNT and CDR2 is YYREEE in the germline V gene (reference sequence). The CDR3 sequence is CASSWGQSSFGYTF. CDR3 sequence (DNA): TGTGCCAGCAGCTGGGGACAGAGTAGTTTTGGCTACACCTTC.

This clonotype was seen ten or more times. CDR3 residues: CASTTSGADTQYF. The CDR3 DNA follows: TGTGCCAGCACCACTAGCGGGGCAGATACGCAGTATTTT. This chain links TRBV6-5 with TRBJ2-3; 10 bases match TRBD2. Germline CDR1 and CDR2: MNHEY and SVGAGI. J lost 4 bases, V lost 7 bases, and 2 bases had no gene match. The CDR3 totals 13 residues.

The chain employs TRBV6-2 or TRBV6-3 and TRBJ2-7; D perhaps matches TRBD2 (6 bases). Germline V gene data show CDR1 as MNHEY and CDR2 as SVGEGT. V was pared by 3 bases and J by 3 bases, with 9 bases between. The CDR3 loop spans 13 amino acids. The CDR3 spells CASSYGGIYEQYV. CDR3 DNA sequence: TGTGCCAGCAGTTATGGAGGGATCTACGAGCAGTACGTC.

The chain is built from TRBV6-1 and TRBJ2-3, with D tentatively TRBD2 (5 bases). The ends were cut back, 0 bases at V and 8 bases at J, with 12 bases in the middle. Per germline, CDR1 MNHNS and CDR2 SASEGT. The CDR3 runs 14 residues. The CDR3: CASSEALPGITQYF. The CDR3 DNA follows: TGTGCCAGCAGTGAAGCGCTTCCGGGAATTACGCAGTATTTT.

In its sample, this clonotype was seen a few times. This chain joins TRBV3-1 and TRBJ1-2; 9 nucleotides line up with TRBD1. Germline CDR1 reads LGHDT; CDR2 reads YNNKEL (reference sequence). The junction had 8 bases not matched to a gene; V was cut back by 4 bases and J by 8 bases. This CDR3 has 14 amino acids. The CDR3: CASSLGTGRGGYTF. Here the CDR3 DNA reads TGTGCCAGCAGCCTTGGGACAGGGCGAGGCGGCTACACCTTC.

This clonotype was observed many times. The chain is built from TRBV5-1 and TRBJ1-2; possibly TRBD1 for D (5 bases). Germline CDR1 SGHRS, CDR2 YFSETQ. V was shortened by 2 bases and J by 7 bases, with 21 bases between the two germline ends. The CDR3 is 16 residues long. For the CDR3, the DNA is TGCGCCAGCAGCTTAGGTTTTCCGGGGGTCCAAGGTGGCTACACCTTC. It translates to CASSLGFPGVQGGYTF.

This clonotype was detected many times. J is TRBJ2-2 and V is TRBV7-3; 7 bases are a match to TRBD2. The V and J ends lost 4 bases and 2 bases, in that order; junction bases with no gene match: 4. Germline CDR1 and CDR2: SGHTA and FQGTGA. The CDR3 sequence is 15 residues long. CDR3 bases: TGTGCCAGCAGCTACGGGGGGACCAACACCGGGGAGCTGTTTTTT. Translated, it gives CASSYGGTNTGELFF.

This clonotype has just a few counts. J is TRBJ2-1 and V is TRBV7-3, with 8 bases matching TRBD1. There are 16 residues in the CDR3. Germline values: CDR1 SGHTA, CDR2 FQGTGA. V lost 5 bases, J lost 2 bases, and 8 bases stayed unmatched. The CDR3 sequence is CASSLKAGGAYNEQFF. In DNA form, the CDR3 reads TGTGCCAGCAGCCTCAAAGCAGGGGGCGCCTACAATGAGCAGTTCTTC.

The table lists this clonotype with a few counts. The rearrangement joins TRBV5-1 to TRBJ2-6, with TRBD1 matching 12 bases. The CDR3 spans 19 residues. J was trimmed by 3 bases and V by 4 bases; bases with no gene match: 11. Germline V CDR1 and CDR2: SGHRS, YFSETQ. This CDR3 reads CASSQTRGQGAVGANVLTF. CDR3 nucleotide sequence: TGCGCCAGCAGCCAAACCCGGGGACAGGGGGCGGTTGGGGCCAACGTCCTGACTTTC. Variable domain in full (rest from reference TRBV5-1 and TRBJ2-6): KAGVTQTPRYLIKTRGQQVTLSCSPISGHRSVSWYQQTPGQGLQFLFEYFSETQRNKGNFPGRFSGRQFSNSRSEMNVSTLELGDSALYLCASSQTRGQGAVGANVLTFGAGSRLTVL.

This clonotype has at least ten counts. The J gene is TRBJ1-4, the V gene TRBV5-1; D gene uncertain. V shed 4 bases and J shed 8 bases, with 15 bases lying between them. Germline CDR1 is SGHRS and CDR2 is YFSETQ. The CDR3 has 14 residues. The CDR3 sequence: CASSPGPPREKLFF. CDR3 nucleotide sequence: TGCGCCAGCAGCCCCGGGCCCCCAAGGGAAAAACTGTTTTTT.

This clonotype was seen repeatedly, ten times or more. This chain joins TRBV18 and TRBJ2-7, with 9 nucleotides matching TRBD1. Germline CDR1 KGHSH, CDR2 LQKENI. There are 15 residues in the CDR3. V lost 0 bases, J lost 6 bases, and 6 bases stayed unmatched. CDR3 bases: TGTGCCAGCTCACCACCAGGGACAGGGCTCGGCGAGCAGTACTTC. Residues: CASSPPGTGLGEQYF.

This clonotype has just a few counts. The V gene is TRBV12-3 or TRBV12-4, the J gene TRBJ2-1; tentative D call: TRBD2 (6 bases). V was trimmed by 6 bases and J by 10 bases, leaving 22 bases between them. This CDR3 has 15 residues. The CDR3 sequence: CASSEEGMERREQFF. Written as DNA, the CDR3 is TGTGCCAGCAGCGAGGAGGGAATGGAACGGCGGGAGCAGTTCTTC.

This clonotype was picked up many times. The gene calls are TRBV5-6 and TRBJ2-7; D ambiguous. The germline V and J ends were trimmed by 3 bases and 5 bases, with 9 bases remaining between them. This CDR3 is built from 12 residues. Germline loops: CDR1 SGHDT, CDR2 YYEEEE. The CDR3 DNA reads TGTGCCAGCAGCTATGACCCCAACGAGCAGTACTTC. Translation: CASSYDPNEQYF.

This clonotype occurred a few times. The chain's CDR3 is CASSYGVDRNYGYTF. The CDR3 nucleotides read TGTGCCAGCAGTTACGGGGTCGACAGGAACTATGGCTACACCTTC. The chain recombines TRBV6-2 or TRBV6-3 with TRBJ1-2; D possibly corresponds to TRBD1 (6 bases). CDR1 and CDR2 (germline): MNHEY, SVGEGT. The V gene lost 2 bases and the J gene lost 2 bases, with 12 bases spanning the gap. CDR3 length: 15 amino acids.